These 18 T cell receptor beta chains share one sample of origin, sequenced in a study of T cells after yellow fever vaccination. TCRdb called the 5' RACE reads again in MiXCR, with one record for every CDR3 protein. The table lists about 630,000 distinct CDR3 sequences, 9% to 15% of them singletons. The source was PBMCs, collected on the day of the yellow fever booster vaccination. These receptors were obtained from a young man who received the YFV17D yellow fever vaccine.

This clonotype was counted a few times. The V and J genes are TRBV6-2 or TRBV6-3 and TRBJ2-4; 7 nucleotides align to TRBD2. This CDR3 spans 15 amino acids. V was pared by 6 bases and J by 0 bases, with 5 bases of the junction left unmatched. Germline V gene lookup returns CDR1 MNHEY and CDR2 SVGEGT. CDR3 nucleotides: TGTGCCAGCAGCCCGGGACTACCAGCCAAAAACATTCAGTACTTC. Translating it yields CASSPGLPAKNIQYF.

J is TRBJ2-1 and V is TRBV12-3 or TRBV12-4, with D unclear. Trimming pared 3 bases from V and 3 bases from J, leaving 9 bases between. The CDR3 length is 14 residues. CDR3 residues: CASSFALDYNEQFF. CDR3 nucleotide sequence: TGTGCCAGCAGTTTCGCCCTGGACTACAATGAGCAGTTCTTC.

This rearrangement joins TRBV2 to TRBJ2-3; TRBD1 is a possible D gene (6 bases). Per germline, CDR1 SNHLY and CDR2 FYNNEI. The CDR3 has 15 residues. Trimming shortened V by 5 bases and J by 5 bases, and 17 bases separated the two germline ends. This CDR3 reads CASSKDSSLGDTQYF. The CDR3 nucleotides are TGTGCCAGCAGTAAGGACAGCTCCCTGGGAGATACGCAGTATTTT.

The chain links TRBV19 to TRBJ2-3, with TRBD2 matching 9 bases. V shed 1 base and J 5 bases; nucleotides not matched to a gene: 7. This CDR3 region has 16 residues. Germline CDR1 is LNHDA and CDR2 is SQIVND (reference sequence). CDR3 nucleotides: TGTGCCAGTAGTATAGTTGGCGGGAGGGCCAAAGATACGCAGTATTTT. Its protein is CASSIVGGRAKDTQYF.

This clonotype was counted only a few times. The V and J genes are TRBV7-3 and TRBJ2-2, with 9 nucleotides matching TRBD2. The CDR3 loop spans 15 amino acids. Germline-derived CDR1 and CDR2 are SGHTA and FQGTGA. V gave up 6 bases and J gave up 2 bases; unmatched junction bases: 4. Here the CDR3 DNA reads TGTGCCAGCAGATCAGCGGGAGGTAACACCGGGGAGCTGTTTTTT. Encoded protein: CASRSAGGNTGELFF.

V gene TRBV12-3 or TRBV12-4 combines with J gene TRBJ2-2, with D perhaps TRBD2 (6 bases). V gave up 5 bases and J gave up 4 bases, with 17 bases separating them. The CDR3 contains 16 residues. The CDR3 DNA is TGTGCCAGCAGTGGGTCTGTCGGGAGTAGCACCGGGGAGCTGTTTTTT. Translated: CASSGSVGSSTGELFF.

The chain uses TRBV5-1 and TRBJ1-6; D is ambiguous. The CDR3 runs to 14 residues. Germline V gene lookup returns CDR1 SGHRS and CDR2 YFSETQ. Trimming cost V 7 bases and J 5 bases, with 13 bases left between them. CDR3 loop: CASAATLNNSPLHF. The CDR3 region has the DNA TGCGCCAGCGCCGCGACGTTAAATAATTCACCCCTCCACTTT. Based on the CDR3 plus reference TRBV5-1 and TRBJ1-6, the full variable domain is KAGVTQTPRYLIKTRGQQVTLSCSPISGHRSVSWYQQTPGQGLQFLFEYFSETQRNKGNFPGRFSGRQFSNSRSEMNVSTLELGDSALYLCASAATLNNSPLHFGNGTRLTVT.

A few counts support this clonotype. The gene calls are TRBV5-1 and TRBJ1-6; D is undetermined. The CDR3 has 18 residues. The germline gives CDR1 SGHRS, CDR2 YFSETQ. The V end lost 3 bases, the J end lost 0 bases, and 16 bases lay between the germline ends. The CDR3 loop is CASSSHTTTSSYNSPLHF. CDR3 bases: TGCGCCAGCAGCTCCCATACGACGACTAGCTCCTATAATTCACCCCTCCACTTT.

This clonotype showed up just a few times. The V gene is TRBV3-1, the J gene TRBJ2-7; 11 bases map to TRBD2. The germline CDR1 and CDR2 sequences are LGHDT and YNNKEL (reference sequence). The CDR3 covers 15 residues. Trimming took 4 bases from V and 7 from J; bases not matched to a gene: 9. CDR3 sequence (DNA): TGTGCCAGCAGCCCCACTAGCGGGAGTTACGGTGAGCAGTACTTC. As protein: CASSPTSGSYGEQYF.

This clonotype has at least ten counts. The chain employs TRBV25-1 and TRBJ2-7; D may correspond to TRBD1 or TRBD2 (5 bases each). The germline CDR1 and CDR2 sequences are MGHDK and SYGVNS. The V end lost 6 bases, the J end lost 4 bases, and 13 bases lay between the germline ends. The CDR3 has 13 residues. The CDR3 DNA is TGTGCCAGCAGAGCGTCCGGGGCTTACGAGCAGTACTTC. It specifies CASRASGAYEQYF.

J is TRBJ2-5 and V is TRBV24-1, with a tentative D call TRBD2 (6 bases). This CDR3 is built from 15 residues. The germline CDR1 and CDR2 sequences are KGHDR and SFDVKD. V gave up 5 bases and J gave up 1 base, with 13 bases separating them. CDR3 residues: CATSGIAETQETQYF. CDR3 coding DNA: TGTGCCACCAGTGGAATAGCGGAGACCCAAGAGACCCAGTACTTC.

The CDR3 DNA follows: TGTGCCAGCACCCGGACAGCCTCTGGGGCCAACGTCCTGACTTTC. As protein: CASTRTASGANVLTF. This chain uses TRBV12-3 or TRBV12-4 with TRBJ2-6, with a possible D match to TRBD1 (6 bases). This CDR3 spans 15 amino acids. V was pared by 7 bases and J by 0 bases, with 10 bases between.

There are many counts of this clonotype. The rearrangement joins TRBV29-1 to TRBJ2-3; TRBD1 matches at 11 bases. The V gene end was trimmed by 4 bases and the J gene end by 6 bases; junction bases not matched to a gene: 6. The V gene's germline CDR1 is SQVTM and CDR2 ANQGSEA. The CDR3 totals 14 residues. This CDR3 is CSVGRGQGVDTQYF. CDR3 nucleotide sequence: TGCAGCGTTGGAAGGGGACAGGGGGTGGATACGCAGTATTTT.

This clonotype was detected many times. This chain connects TRBV29-1 to TRBJ2-3; 7 bases match TRBD1. V trimming: 4 bases; J trimming: 2 bases; junction bases outside the gene matches: 6. CDR3 length: 14 residues. Germline loops: CDR1 SQVTM, CDR2 ANQGSEA. CDR3 nucleotide sequence: TGCAGCGTTGGGGTGGACAGGTTCACAGATACGCAGTATTTT. The encoded protein is CSVGVDRFTDTQYF.

This sequence joins TRBV20-1 and TRBJ2-7; the D call may be TRBD1 or TRBD2 (6 bases each). The germline V and J ends were trimmed by 3 bases and 1 base, with 10 bases remaining between them. Germline V lookup: CDR1 DFQATT, CDR2 SNEGSKA (reference sequence). The CDR3 consists of 13 residues. The CDR3 loop is CSASTGRSYEQYF. The CDR3 DNA reads TGCAGTGCTAGTACAGGGAGGTCCTACGAGCAGTACTTC.

This clonotype was seen only a few times. The J gene is TRBJ2-4, the V gene TRBV6-2 or TRBV6-3, with D perhaps matching TRBD1 or TRBD2 (6 bases each). Germline assignment: CDR1 MNHEY and CDR2 SVGEGT. Trimming removed 3 bases at V and 0 bases at J, with 12 bases between. The CDR3 consists of 16 residues. CDR3 DNA: TGTGCCAGCAGTTATACACAGGGACTAGCCAAAAACATTCAGTACTTC. It yields the protein CASSYTQGLAKNIQYF.

A few counts support this clonotype. The rearrangement links TRBV18 to TRBJ2-5; D gene uncertain. The CDR3 loop spans 14 amino acids. CDR1 is KGHSH and CDR2 is LQKENI in the germline V gene. The ends were cut back, 1 base at V and 2 bases at J, with 8 bases in the middle. The CDR3 protein is CASSPQVRQETQYF. The CDR3, as DNA: TGTGCCAGCTCACCACAGGTGCGGCAAGAGACCCAGTACTTC.

In DNA, the CDR3 is TGTGCCAGCTCACCCTCCCAGGGGGCGATCACTGAAGCTTTCTTT. Translated: CASSPSQGAITEAFF. This sequence joins TRBV18 and TRBJ1-1, with 8 bases that match TRBD1. In germline, CDR1 is KGHSH, CDR2 LQKENI. The CDR3 runs 15 residues. J lost 4 bases, V lost 3 bases, and 7 bases had no gene match.